One sample yielded the 14 T cell receptor beta chains listed below, sequenced in a study of blood T cell repertoires in COVID-19. TCRdb's table, derived via immunoSEQ multiplex PCR, lists solely in-frame clones and lacks some. The sample has roughly 100,000 clones, 65% to 80% seen once. Sequencing used peripheral blood. These receptors were obtained from a man aged 65 to 79 with active or convalescent COVID-19.

The chain links TRBV3-1 (or the pseudogene TRBV3-2) to TRBJ2-7, with 10 nucleotides matching TRBD2. The CDR3 is 17 residues long. Looked up from germline, CDR1 is LGHDT and CDR2 is YNNKEL (reference sequence). The trim removed 4 bases at V and 4 bases at J, leaving 13 bases unmatched. This chain's CDR3 is CASSPPENSGRWYEQYF. CDR3 bases: TGTGCCAGCAGCCCCCCAGAAAATAGCGGGAGGTGGTACGAGCAGTACTTC.

This clone was picked up one time. V and J are TRBV5-1 and TRBJ2-1; 8 nucleotides align to TRBD2. The CDR3 is 14 amino acids. The V segment lost 0 bases and the J segment 8 bases; nucleotides outside the gene matches: 4. The V gene's germline CDR1 is SGHRS and CDR2 YFSETQ. This chain's CDR3 is CASSLARAGDEQFF. CDR3 coding DNA: TGCGCCAGCAGCTTGGCCCGAGCGGGGGATGAGCAGTTCTTC.

This clone was seen a few times. The J gene is TRBJ1-4, the V gene TRBV2; D might be TRBD1 (6 bases). V was clipped by 6 bases and J by 6 bases, with 17 bases between them. Germline V CDR1 and CDR2: SNHLY, FYNNEI. The CDR3 loop spans 15 amino acids. The CDR3 DNA is TGTGCCAGCAGGGCAATTCAGGGGCAGGATGAAAAACTGTTTTTT. Translated: CASRAIQGQDEKLFF.

The chain couples TRBV6-1 to TRBJ1-2; 8 nucleotides align to TRBD1. V shed 1 base, J shed 8 bases, and the junction held 3 bases outside the gene matches. Germline V gene data show CDR1 as MNHNS and CDR2 as SASEGT. CDR3 length: 13 residues. The CDR3 protein is CASSEGWTGGYTF. In DNA, the CDR3 is TGTGCCAGCAGTGAAGGGTGGACAGGGGGCTACACCTTC.

The J gene is TRBJ2-7, the V gene TRBV28, with a possible D match to TRBD1 (6 bases). CDR1 is MDHEN and CDR2 is SYDVKM in the germline V gene. This CDR3 has 13 residues. Between the trimmed V and J ends, which lost 5 bases and 3 bases, there was a span of 11 bases. CDR3 nucleotides: TGTGCCAGCAGTCCCAGGACAGACTACGAGCAGTACTTC. This translates into CASSPRTDYEQYF.

This clone was seen once. CDR3 nucleotide sequence: TGTGCCAGCAGTTACAACCTCCAGGGCGGTGGATACGAGCAGTACTTC. The encoded protein is CASSYNLQGGGYEQYF. V is TRBV6-5 and J is TRBJ2-7, with D possibly TRBD1 on 5 matching bases. Germline-derived CDR1 and CDR2 are MNHEY and SVGAGI. CDR3 length: 16 amino acids. Trimming cost V 2 bases and J 4 bases, with 18 bases left between them.

The chain is built from TRBV2 and TRBJ1-1; D is possibly TRBD1 (5 bases). V was shortened by 4 bases and J by 5 bases, with 11 bases between the two germline ends. CDR1 SNHLY and CDR2 FYNNEI come from the germline V gene. This CDR3 comprises 13 residues. The CDR3 coding sequence is TGTGCCAGCAGTGTCCAGGGCCGAACTGAAGCTTTCTTT. Encoded protein: CASSVQGRTEAFF.

The chain couples TRBV12-3 or TRBV12-4 to TRBJ2-7; D is possibly TRBD2 (6 bases). V lost 3 bases to trimming and J lost 5 bases, with 8 bases between them. This CDR3 contains 12 residues. In DNA, the CDR3 is TGTGCCAGCAGTTTCGCGGGAAACGAGCAGTACTTC. Translated, it gives CASSFAGNEQYF.

V is TRBV5-4 and J is TRBJ2-1; 8 nucleotides match TRBD1. J lost 7 bases, V lost 5 bases, and 14 bases had no gene match. This CDR3 has 16 amino acids. Germline CDR1 reads SGHNT; CDR2 reads YYREEE (reference sequence). CDR3 loop: CASSPGQGSVGNEQFF. CDR3 bases: TGTGCCAGCAGTCCCGGACAGGGAAGTGTTGGGAATGAGCAGTTCTTC.

The chain combines TRBV7-2 with TRBJ1-3; D is ambiguous. CDR1 SGHTA and CDR2 FQGNSA come from the germline V gene. This CDR3 region has 14 residues. With 0 bases removed from V and 2 bases from J, the gap between germline ends came to 5 bases. Written as DNA, the CDR3 is TGTGCCAGCAGCTTAGCGAGTGCTGGAAACACCATATATTTT. Encoded protein: CASSLASAGNTIYF.

The rearrangement joins TRBV10-3 to TRBJ2-7; tentatively, D is TRBD2 (5 bases). The CDR3 sequence is 13 residues long. V lost 4 bases and J 7 bases, leaving 14 bases between the germline ends. Germline-derived CDR1 and CDR2 are ENHRY and SYGVKD. CDR3 residues: CAISGDPRGEQYF. The CDR3 nucleotides read TGTGCCATCAGTGGGGATCCCCGAGGGGAGCAGTACTTC.

This clone was seen only once. The chain recombines TRBV18 with TRBJ1-1; D is perhaps TRBD1 (6 bases). Germline-derived CDR1 and CDR2 are KGHSH and LQKENI. Trimming cost V 3 bases and J 2 bases, with 10 bases left between them. This CDR3 is built from 14 residues. CDR3 residues: CASSPNRENTEAFF. The CDR3 coding sequence is TGTGCCAGCTCACCCAACAGGGAAAACACTGAAGCTTTCTTT.

This clone appeared a single time. The chain uses TRBV2 and TRBJ2-5; 12 bases map to TRBD2. The J segment lost 4 bases and the V segment lost 1 base, leaving 1 base of the junction unmatched. Germline V gene sequence: CDR1 SNHLY, CDR2 FYNNEI. The CDR3 runs 15 residues. DNA of the CDR3: TGTGCCAGCAGTGAAGGACTAGCGGGAGCAGAGACCCAGTACTTC. The encoded protein is CASSEGLAGAETQYF.

J is TRBJ1-2 and V is TRBV10-1, with TRBD1 matching 7 bases. V trimming: 4 bases; J trimming: 1 base; junction bases outside the gene matches: 6. Per germline, CDR1 WNHNN and CDR2 SYGVQD (reference sequence). The CDR3 has 15 residues. The CDR3 is CASSGVRGFNYGYTF. As DNA, the CDR3 is TGCGCCAGCAGTGGCGTCAGGGGGTTTAACTATGGCTACACCTTC.